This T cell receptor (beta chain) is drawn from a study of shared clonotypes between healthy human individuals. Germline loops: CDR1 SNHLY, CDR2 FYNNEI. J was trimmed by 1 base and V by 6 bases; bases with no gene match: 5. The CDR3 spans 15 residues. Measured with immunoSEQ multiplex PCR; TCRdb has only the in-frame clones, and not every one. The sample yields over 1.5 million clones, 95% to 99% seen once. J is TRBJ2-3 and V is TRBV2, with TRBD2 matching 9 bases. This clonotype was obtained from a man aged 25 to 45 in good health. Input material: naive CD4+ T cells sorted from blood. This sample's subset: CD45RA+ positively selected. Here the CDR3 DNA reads TGTGCCAGCAGGCCCCGGACTAGCGGCACAGATACGCAGTATTTT. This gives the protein CASRPRTSGTDTQYF.